In its sample, the clone carrying this T cell receptor (beta chain) was seen a few times. Its antigen remains unknown. This record belongs to a study of blood T cells in healthy people across ages. Study-level points and caveats: Strongly correlated with naive T cell percentage was TCR beta diversity. When one million T cells were used, diversity estimates were thought to be underestimates.

Sample-barcoded 5' priming and a J-beta primer mix drove a second PCR of about 7 to 11 cycles. TCRdb analysed the 5' RACE reads with MiXCR anew, one entry per CDR3 protein. The sample includes about 800,000 distinct CDR3 sequences, 35% to 50% seen only once; the top ten take 15% to 20%. Each of the donors had about 9.9 milliliters of peripheral blood drawn into EDTA-treated Vacutainer tubes. CDR1 SGHRS and CDR2 YFSETQ come from the germline V gene. V lost 3 bases, J lost 6 bases, and 15 bases stayed unmatched. This CDR3 has 16 amino acids. The receptor's source is an elderly man in good health. The rearrangement links TRBV5-1 to TRBJ2-7; 7 bases agree with TRBD1. Sample: blood. In DNA form, the CDR3 reads TGCGCCAGCAGCTCATCCGGACAGGCCCGATACGGCGAGCAGTACTTC. It specifies CASSSSGQARYGEQYF.